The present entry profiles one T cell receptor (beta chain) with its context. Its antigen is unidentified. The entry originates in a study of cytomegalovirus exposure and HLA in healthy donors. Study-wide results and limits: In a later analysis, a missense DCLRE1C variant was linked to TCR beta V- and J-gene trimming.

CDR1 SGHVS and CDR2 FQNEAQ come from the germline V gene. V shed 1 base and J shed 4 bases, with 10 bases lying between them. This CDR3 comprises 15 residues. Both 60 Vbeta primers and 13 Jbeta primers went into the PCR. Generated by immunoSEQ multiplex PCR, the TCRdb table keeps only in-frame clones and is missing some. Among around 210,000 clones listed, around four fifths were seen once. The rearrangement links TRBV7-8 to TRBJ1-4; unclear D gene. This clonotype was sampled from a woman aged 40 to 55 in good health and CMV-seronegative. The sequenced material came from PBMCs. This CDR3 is CASSLGGSDNEKLFF. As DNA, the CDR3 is TGTGCCAGCAGCTTAGGCGGGTCAGATAATGAAAAACTGTTTTTT. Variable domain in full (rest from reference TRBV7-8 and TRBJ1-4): GAGVSQSPRYKVAKRGQDVALRCDPISGHVSLFWYQQALGQGPEFLTYFQNEAQLDKSGLPSDRFFAERPEGSVSTLKIQRTQQEDSAVYLCASSLGGSDNEKLFFGSGTQLSVL.